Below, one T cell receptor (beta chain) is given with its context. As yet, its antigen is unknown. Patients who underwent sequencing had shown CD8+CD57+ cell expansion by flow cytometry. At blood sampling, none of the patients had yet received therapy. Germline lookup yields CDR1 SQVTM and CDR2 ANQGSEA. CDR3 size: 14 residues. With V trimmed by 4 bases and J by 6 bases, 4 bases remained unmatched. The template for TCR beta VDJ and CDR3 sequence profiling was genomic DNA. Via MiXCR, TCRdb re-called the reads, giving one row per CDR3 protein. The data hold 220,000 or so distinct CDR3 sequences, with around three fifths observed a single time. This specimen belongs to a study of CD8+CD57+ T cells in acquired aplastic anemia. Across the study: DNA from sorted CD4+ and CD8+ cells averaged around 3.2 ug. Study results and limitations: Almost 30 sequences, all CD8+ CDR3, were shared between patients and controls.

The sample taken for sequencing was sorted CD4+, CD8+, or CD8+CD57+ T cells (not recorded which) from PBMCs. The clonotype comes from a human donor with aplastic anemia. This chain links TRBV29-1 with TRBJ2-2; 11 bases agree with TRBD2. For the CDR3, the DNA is TGCAGCGTTGTTAGCGGGGGGGCTGCCGGGGAGCTGTTTTTT. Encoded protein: CSVVSGGAAGELFF.